The next 14 T cell receptor beta chains were all read from a single sample in a study of tumor and adjacent non-tumor tissue in lung cancer. Three rounds of nested PCR, following a modified ARM-PCR protocol, produced the TCRbeta library. MiXCR, run by TCRdb on the multiplex PCR reads, gives a single entry per CDR3 protein. Of over 100,000 distinct CDR3 sequences detected, under 65% appear once; the ten largest clones hold around a fifth. This sample's RNA came from whole unsorted tissue. More than 3 cm separated this lung sample from the edge of the tumor. Specimen: distant non-tumor lung tissue. All receptors derive from a man aged 60 to 75 with non-small cell lung cancer.

By proportion, this clonotype is medium-sized. The rearrangement links TRBV11-2 to TRBJ1-1, with D possibly TRBD1 on 5 matching bases. V shed 5 bases and J shed 4 bases, with 17 bases lying between them. There are 15 residues in the CDR3. Germline V gene sequence: CDR1 SGHAT, CDR2 FQNNGV. The CDR3 nucleotides read TGTGCCAGCAGCCCAAAGGGTGGGGGTGTCACTGAAGCTTTCTTT. This encodes CASSPKGGGVTEAFF.

About this clonotype: The CDR3 does not end in the conserved phenylalanine or tryptophan, so this is likely a read error. This chain joins TRBV29-1 and TRBJ2-7; TRBD1 is a possible D gene (6 bases). The CDR3 is 11 residues long. From germline, CDR1 is SQVTM and CDR2 ANQGSEA. CDR3 residues: CSVGAYYEQYL. The CDR3 nucleotides are TGCAGTGTGGGGGCCTACTACGAGCAGTACTTA.

This clonotype has just a few counts. This clone may be a read error of a much larger clone one base away. The chain carries TRBV12-3 or TRBV12-4 and TRBJ1-2, with D unresolved. The V and J ends lost 5 bases and 4 bases respectively, with 8 bases between them. This CDR3 is 12 amino acids long. In DNA, the CDR3 is TGTGCCAGCAGTGCTACATCCTATGGCTACACCTTC. Protein sequence: CASSATSYGYTF.

With regard to this clonotype: At one end, the junction sequence differs from germline, possibly due to a read error. This sequence joins TRBV11-3 and TRBJ1-5, with D unresolved. CDR3 length: 13 amino acids. Germline CDR1 reads SGHNT; CDR2 reads YENEEA. The CDR3 reads CAGSLAENQPQHF. CDR3 DNA sequence: TGTGCCGGCAGCTTAGCGGAAAATCAACCCCAGCATTTT.

This clonotype was observed at least ten times. This chain uses TRBV6-1 with TRBJ1-6; D is ambiguous. The CDR3 runs to 15 residues. V lost 2 bases to trimming and J lost 7 bases, with 12 bases between them. Per germline, CDR1 MNHNS and CDR2 SASEGT. The CDR3 spells CASSEQAGINSPLHF. As DNA, the CDR3 is TGTGCCAGCAGTGAACAGGCGGGTATCAATTCACCCCTCCACTTT.

The J gene is TRBJ1-2, the V gene TRBV20-1; D not certain. V was shortened by 6 bases and J by 2 bases, with 13 bases between the two germline ends. This CDR3 spans 13 amino acids. The germline gives CDR1 DFQATT, CDR2 SNEGSKA (reference sequence). CDR3 nucleotide sequence: TGCAGTGCAAGTTTAACCTCAAACTATGGCTACACCTTC. Protein sequence: CSASLTSNYGYTF.

This clonotype has only a few counts. V is TRBV20-1 and J is TRBJ2-7, with 12 bases that match TRBD2. Germline loops: CDR1 DFQATT, CDR2 SNEGSKA (reference sequence). The CDR3 is 16 amino acids. The CDR3 DNA is TGCGGGGCTAGTTCGGGGACTAGCGGGTTACCCTACGAGCAGTACTTC. Translating it yields CGASSGTSGLPYEQYF.

In DNA form, the CDR3 reads TGTGCCAGCAGCTTAGCCAGATCGAACACCGGGGAGCTGTTTTTT. Its protein product is CASSLARSNTGELFF. V is TRBV11-2 and J is TRBJ2-2; D gene uncertain. The CDR3 has 15 residues. Germline loops: CDR1 SGHAT, CDR2 FQNNGV. Trimming left V 1 base short and J 0 bases short, with 6 bases between.

J is TRBJ2-6 and V is TRBV11-2; tentatively, D is TRBD1 or TRBD2 (5 bases each). This CDR3 is built from 16 residues. The V end lost 7 bases, the J end lost 16 bases, and 29 bases lay between the germline ends. The germline V gene has CDR1 SGHAT and CDR2 FQNNGV. CDR3 in amino acids: CASTQMGDFGANALTF. CDR3 sequence (DNA): TGTGCCAGCACCCAAATGGGGGATTTCGGGGCCAACGCACTGACTTTC.

With respect to this clonotype: At one end, the junction sequence differs from germline, possibly due to a read error. The rearrangement uses TRBV30 and TRBJ2-7; either TRBD1 or TRBD2 may supply D (6 bases each). This CDR3 region has 13 residues. CDR1 is GTSNPN, CDR2 SVGIG, per germline (reference sequence). CDR3 residues: CAWTPGGSCEQYF. DNA of the CDR3: TGTGCCTGGACCCCCGGGGGCTCCTGCGAGCAGTACTTC.

On this clonotype itself: With a much larger clone just one base away, this may be a read error. V and J are TRBV5-1 and TRBJ1-1, with D tentatively TRBD1 (5 bases). The CDR3 has 14 residues. Germline CDR1 SGHRS, CDR2 YFSETQ. Written as DNA, the CDR3 is TGCACCAGCAGCCCTGGGACTTTGAACACTGAAGCTTTCTTT. The encoded protein is CTSSPGTLNTEAFF.

Of note for this clonotype: This may stem from a read error, because a much larger clone lies one nucleotide away. The chain is built from TRBV28 and TRBJ2-3, with 10 bases identical to TRBD1. Germline CDR1 reads MDHEN; CDR2 reads SYDVKM. V trimming: 5 bases; J trimming: 5 bases; junction bases outside the gene matches: 13. This CDR3 has 17 amino acids. The CDR3 loop reads CASSDLPGQGSQDTQYF. In DNA form, the CDR3 reads TGTGCCAGCAGTGACCTCCCGGGACAGGGGTCGCAAGATACGCAGTATTTT.

This clonotype came up many times. The chain carries TRBV6-6 and TRBJ1-2, with D tentatively TRBD1 (6 bases). The CDR3 is 17 residues long. The V and J ends lost 6 bases and 5 bases respectively, with 25 bases between them. CDR1 and CDR2 from the germline V gene are MNHNY and SVGAGI (reference sequence). CDR3 DNA: TGTGCCAGCAGCCTAGCGGGGGGTGGCAGGGGAGGGTATGGCTACACCTTC. It translates to CASSLAGGGRGGYGYTF.

This clonotype was detected many times. J is TRBJ1-5 and V is TRBV6-1, with a tentative D call TRBD1 (5 bases). CDR3 length: 13 amino acids. Germline loops: CDR1 MNHNS, CDR2 SASEGT. V lost 3 bases and J 7 bases, leaving 10 bases between the germline ends. The CDR3: CASSEQGVQPQHF. For the CDR3, the DNA is TGTGCCAGCAGTGAGCAGGGTGTCCAGCCCCAGCATTTT.